A single sample gave rise to the 8 T cell receptor beta chains below, sequenced in a study of T cell repertoires in cytomegalovirus infection. Using its own MiXCR run on the reads, TCRdb lists one record per CDR3 protein. The repertoire has about 320,000 distinct CDR3 sequences, 9.5% of them found once; the top ten carry 3.5% to 4.5%. The sequenced sample was PBMCs. The receptors derive from a human donor in good health (CMV status not recorded). Some clones in this sample may be carry-over from other donors' samples.

This clonotype has just a few counts. The chain links TRBV15 to TRBJ2-2; 9 nucleotides align to TRBD2. Germline V gives CDR1 LNHNV, CDR2 YYDKDF (reference sequence). The J segment lost 0 bases and the V segment lost 5 bases, leaving 4 bases of the junction unmatched. The CDR3 consists of 16 residues. DNA for the CDR3: TGTGCCACCAGCTTCCGGACTAGCGCGAACACCGGGGAGCTGTTTTTT. Protein sequence: CATSFRTSANTGELFF.

This chain joins TRBV6-1 and TRBJ1-5, with D perhaps TRBD1 (6 bases). This CDR3 is 13 amino acids long. Germline values: CDR1 MNHNS, CDR2 SASEGT. V was cut by 8 bases and J by 6 bases, with 14 bases left in between. This CDR3 reads CASFRQGSQPQHF. The CDR3 bases are TGTGCCAGCTTCCGCCAGGGGTCTCAGCCCCAGCATTTT.

This clonotype was counted at least ten times. The chain has TRBV7-2 and TRBJ2-7, with TRBD2 matching 10 bases. CDR1 and CDR2 (germline): SGHTA, FQGNSA. V shed 4 bases, J shed 2 bases, and the junction held 14 bases outside the gene matches. This CDR3 spans 18 amino acids. The CDR3, as DNA: TGTGCCAGCAGCTCACCGGGACTAGCGACCCCTTCTCCCTACGAGCAGTACTTC. Protein: CASSSPGLATPSPYEQYF.

This clonotype showed up just a few times. The chain carries TRBV20-1 and TRBJ2-1, with TRBD2 matching 12 bases. This CDR3 contains 14 residues. The germline gives CDR1 DFQATT, CDR2 SNEGSKA (reference sequence). V dropped 6 bases and J dropped 2; count of bases not matched to a gene: 2. The CDR3 here is CSATSGGTYNEQFF. The CDR3 DNA reads TGCAGTGCGACTAGCGGGGGAACCTACAATGAGCAGTTCTTC.

The J gene is TRBJ1-1, the V gene TRBV28, with TRBD1 identical over 7 bases. After removal of 4 bases from V and 4 bases from J, the junction contained 6 bases not matched to a gene. There are 14 residues in the CDR3. Germline V gene lookup returns CDR1 MDHEN and CDR2 SYDVKM. This CDR3 is CASSSVGTATEAFF. In DNA form, the CDR3 reads TGTGCCAGCAGTTCCGTCGGGACAGCCACTGAAGCTTTCTTT.

This clonotype has a handful of counts. The chain uses TRBV29-1 and TRBJ2-3, with D tentatively TRBD1 (6 bases). Looked up from germline, CDR1 is SQVTM and CDR2 is ANQGSEA. The V gene lost 4 bases and the J gene lost 3 bases, with 20 bases spanning the gap. This CDR3 has 16 residues. The CDR3 loop is CSVVLVGTSITDTQYF. The CDR3 DNA follows: TGCAGCGTTGTTTTAGTGGGGACATCAATTACAGATACGCAGTATTTT.

There are many counts of this clonotype. The genes are TRBV6-2 or TRBV6-3 and TRBJ2-1; 11 bases align to TRBD2. The CDR3 sequence is 17 residues long. Germline V gene data show CDR1 as MNHEY and CDR2 as SVGEGT. V shed 4 bases and J 6 bases; nucleotides not matched to a gene: 11. CDR3 nucleotide sequence: TGTGCCAGCAGTTTACTAGGACTAGCGGGTACCCCCAATGAGCAGTTCTTC. Its protein is CASSLLGLAGTPNEQFF.

The V and J genes are TRBV7-6 and TRBJ2-5; TRBD1 or TRBD2 may be the D gene (6 bases each). V was pared by 5 bases and J by 2 bases, with 15 bases between. Germline-derived CDR1 and CDR2 are SGHVS and FNYEAQ. The CDR3 loop spans 15 amino acids. Written as DNA, the CDR3 is TGTGCCAGCAGCCCAGTCGGGGGCTTACAAGAGACCCAGTACTTC. It codes for CASSPVGGLQETQYF. Based on the CDR3 plus reference TRBV7-6 and TRBJ2-5, the full variable domain is GAGVSQSPRYKVTKRGQDVALRCDPISGHVSLYWYRQALGQGPEFLTYFNYEAQQDKSGLPNDRFSAERPEGSISTLTIQRTEQRDSAMYRCASSPVGGLQETQYFGPGTRLLVL.